Sequencing of this T cell receptor beta chain was carried out in a study of spatial heterogeneity in lung cancer (dated by TCRdb to between 2017 and 2020). Regarding the study in general: Beta-chain transcripts were consistently detected in greater numbers than alpha-chain transcripts, which likely reflects a higher abundance of beta-chain transcripts. At surgery, both alpha and beta chains were TCR-sequenced in under 250 tumor regions, fewer than 85 matched nontumor lung samples and around 50 PBMC samples. TCR transcript counts in tumor regions correlated strongly with a T cell transcriptional module score from matched bulk RNA-seq. In non-small cell lung cancer, the study made a quantitative comparison of TCR alpha and beta repertoires among multiple tumor regions, matched nontumor lung and blood. In the raw uncorrected reads, each unique combination of TCR and UMI appeared on average more than ten times. Nonsynonymous mutation counts, determined by whole-exome sequencing of tumor tissue, were related to TCR repertoire features.

The germline V gene specifies MNHEY as CDR1 and SVGEGT as CDR2. The CDR3 sequence holds 13 residues, the cysteine and phenylalanine included. The entry retains the CDR3 DNA only, 39 bases that are in frame from base 1. Trimming takes 9 bases from V and 4 bases from J, and the germline ends sit 15 bases apart. Results and caveats for the whole study, not just this receptor: TCR-seq coverage of tumor T cells was estimated to be only about 7% for alpha chains and about 12% for beta chains. Counts of ubiquitous and regional expanded TCRs were found to correlate with counts of ubiquitous and regional nonsynonymous mutations, respectively. Additional single-cell paired TCR alpha and beta sequencing was considered necessary to confirm, at a functional level, the hypothesis that regional TCRs recognize regional mutations. The tumor nonsynonymous mutation count correlated with the number of expanded intratumoral alpha and beta TCRs.

According to the study, the label for this sample's time point signals: sample taken at primary tumor resection. Donors were 70 or so patients with early-stage, untreated non-small cell lung cancer from the lung TRACERx cohort. For TCR sequencing, whole RNA was extracted from tumor and nontumor lung tissue, or from cryopreserved PBMC samples, and no cell sorting was done. Only patients for whom sufficient RNA was available from at least two tumor regions were selected for TCR sequencing. Before being selected, tumor and adjacent nontumor lung specimens were reviewed by a lung pathologist. The protocol used for the library was 5' RACE. The sample was run on a NextSeq 500. The TCR library protocol attached a unique molecular identifier to each TCR cDNA molecule to allow correction of PCR and sequencing errors. Concerning the study's data processing: TCR identification, UMI-based error correction and CDR3 extraction were all carried out with Decombinator tools. TCRs above a frequency of 2 per 1,000, corresponding to the top 1% of the tumor frequency distribution, were defined as expanded. Expanded tumor TCRs were classed as regional if statistically deemed absent (corrected P<0.05) from at least one tumor region, otherwise ubiquitous. Each repertoire was subsampled 100 times to 5,000 TCRs, after which Renyi diversity was computed with the R vegan package. To build CDR3 similarity networks, amino acid triplet string-kernel similarity was used, and CDR3s were connected when their pairwise similarity was above 0.82. TCRdb ran its own pipeline on the public reads, namely fastp trimming at Q25 and MiXCR clone calling, and kept in-frame beta chains. When rows share a CDR3 protein, they turn into one entry using the most common DNA and genes. What appears here as the V and J calls and clone size reflects TCRdb's work, not the paper's. The sample yields around 2,500 distinct CDR3 sequences; 5.5% to 7.5% were counted once. The leading ten clones occupy 9.1% of the sample.

This clonotype was picked up a small number of times. The target of this receptor is not known. No base qualities exist here, and no much larger clone lies one base off it. This clonotype originated in a male donor with early-stage non-small cell lung cancer. Sample: lung tumor tissue, taken at surgery. The chain couples TRBV6-2 or TRBV6-3 to TRBJ2-5; the D gene identity is not certain. The DNA reads as follows: TGTGCCAGTCAGAAACTATCTACAGAGACCCAGTACTTC. This encodes CASQKLSTETQYF.